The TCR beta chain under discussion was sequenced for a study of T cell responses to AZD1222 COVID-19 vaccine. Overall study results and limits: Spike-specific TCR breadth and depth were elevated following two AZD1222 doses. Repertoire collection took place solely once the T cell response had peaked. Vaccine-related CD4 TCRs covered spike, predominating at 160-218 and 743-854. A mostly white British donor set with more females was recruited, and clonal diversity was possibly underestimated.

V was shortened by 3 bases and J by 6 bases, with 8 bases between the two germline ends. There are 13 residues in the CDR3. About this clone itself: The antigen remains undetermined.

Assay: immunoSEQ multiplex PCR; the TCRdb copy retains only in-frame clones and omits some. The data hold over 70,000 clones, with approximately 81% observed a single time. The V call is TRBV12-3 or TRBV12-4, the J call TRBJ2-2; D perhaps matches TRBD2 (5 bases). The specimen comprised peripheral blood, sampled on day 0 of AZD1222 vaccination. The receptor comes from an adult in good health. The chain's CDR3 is CASSLMEAGELFF. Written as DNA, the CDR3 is TGTGCCAGCAGTTTGATGGAGGCCGGGGAGCTGTTTTTT.